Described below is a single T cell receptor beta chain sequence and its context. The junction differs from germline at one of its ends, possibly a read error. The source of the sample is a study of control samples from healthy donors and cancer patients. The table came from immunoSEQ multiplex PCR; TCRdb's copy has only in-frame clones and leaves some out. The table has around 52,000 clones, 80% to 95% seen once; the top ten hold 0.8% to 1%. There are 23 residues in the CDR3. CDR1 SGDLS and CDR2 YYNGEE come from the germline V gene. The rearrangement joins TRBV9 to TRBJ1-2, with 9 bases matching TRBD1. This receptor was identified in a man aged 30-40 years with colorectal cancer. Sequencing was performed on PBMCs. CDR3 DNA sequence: TGTGCCAGCAGCGTAGACGGCCGGCAGGCCGACGGGACAGGGTTAGGAAAACGATTATTAGGTAGCTTC. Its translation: CASSVDGRQADGTGLGKRLLGSF.